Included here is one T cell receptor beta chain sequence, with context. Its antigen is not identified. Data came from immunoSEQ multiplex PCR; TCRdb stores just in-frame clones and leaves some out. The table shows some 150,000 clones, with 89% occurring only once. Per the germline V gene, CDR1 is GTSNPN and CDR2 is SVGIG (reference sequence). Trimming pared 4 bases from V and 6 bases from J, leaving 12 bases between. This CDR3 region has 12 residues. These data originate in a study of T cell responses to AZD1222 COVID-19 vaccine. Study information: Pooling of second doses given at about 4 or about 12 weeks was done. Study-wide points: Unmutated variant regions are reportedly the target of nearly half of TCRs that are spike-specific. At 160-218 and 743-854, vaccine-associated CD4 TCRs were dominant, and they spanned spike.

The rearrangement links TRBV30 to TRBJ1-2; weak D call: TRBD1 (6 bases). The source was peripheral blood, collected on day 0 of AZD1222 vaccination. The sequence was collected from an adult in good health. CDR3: CAWTTGFDGYTF. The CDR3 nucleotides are TGTGCCTGGACAACAGGGTTTGATGGCTACACCTTC.